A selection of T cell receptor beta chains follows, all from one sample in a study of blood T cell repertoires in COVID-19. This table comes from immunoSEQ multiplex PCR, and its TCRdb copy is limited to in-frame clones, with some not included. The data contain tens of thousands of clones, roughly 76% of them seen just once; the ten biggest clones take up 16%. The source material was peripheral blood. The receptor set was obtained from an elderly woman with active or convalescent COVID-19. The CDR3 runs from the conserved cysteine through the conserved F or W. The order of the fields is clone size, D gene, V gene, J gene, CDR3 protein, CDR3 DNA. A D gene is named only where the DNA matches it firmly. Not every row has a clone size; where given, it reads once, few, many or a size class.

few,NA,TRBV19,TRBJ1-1,CASSTEVRGTEAFF,TGTGCCAGTAGTACCGAGGTTCGAGGCACTGAAGCTTTCTTT
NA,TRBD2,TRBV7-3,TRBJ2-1,CASSLFGTSSYNEQFF,TGTGCCAGCAGCTTATTCGGGACTAGCTCCTACAATGAGCAGTTCTTC
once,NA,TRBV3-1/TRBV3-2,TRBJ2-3,CASSRRVITDTQYF,TGTGCCAGCAGCCGCCGGGTCATCACAGATACGCAGTATTTT
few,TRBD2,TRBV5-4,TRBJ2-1,CASSTGLVTDNEQFF,TGTGCCAGCAGCACCGGACTAGTGACCGACAATGAGCAGTTCTTC
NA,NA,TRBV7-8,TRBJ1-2,CASSPTRQTRGYTF,TGTGCCAGCAGCCCGACTAGACAGACTCGTGGCTACACCTTC
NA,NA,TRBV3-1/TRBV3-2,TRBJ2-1,CASTGRGGHEQFF,TGTGCCAGCACGGGGAGGGGGGGTCATGAGCAGTTCTTC
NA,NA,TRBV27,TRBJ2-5,CASSINGGKETQYF,TGTGCCAGCAGTATCAATGGTGGCAAGGAGACCCAGTACTTC
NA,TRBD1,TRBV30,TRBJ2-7,CAWRGGPYEQYF,TGTGCCTGGAGAGGGGGCCCCTACGAGCAGTACTTC
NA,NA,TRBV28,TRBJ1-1,CASSSARYTEAFF,TGTGCCAGCAGTTCCGCTAGGTACACTGAAGCTTTCTTT
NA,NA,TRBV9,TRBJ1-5,CASSADSSNQPQHF,TGTGCCAGCAGCGCGGACAGTAGCAATCAGCCCCAGCATTTT
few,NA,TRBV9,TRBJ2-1,CASSVRLDSSYNEQFF,TGTGCCAGCAGCGTGAGACTAGACAGCTCCTACAATGAGCAGTTCTTC
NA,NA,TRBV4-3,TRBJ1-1,CASSQDDQGTEAFF,TGCGCCAGCAGCCAAGATGATCAGGGGACTGAAGCTTTCTTT
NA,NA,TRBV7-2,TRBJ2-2,CASSLALSHTGELFF,TGTGCCAGCAGCTTAGCGTTGAGTCACACCGGGGAGCTGTTTTTT
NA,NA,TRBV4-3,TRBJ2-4,CASSHSDRKAIQYF,TGCGCCAGCAGCCACTCGGACAGAAAAGCCATTCAGTACTTC
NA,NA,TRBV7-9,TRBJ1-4,CASSGRQDNEKLFF,TGTGCCAGCAGTGGTCGACAGGATAATGAAAAACTGTTTTTT
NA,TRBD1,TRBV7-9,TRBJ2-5,CASSSPDRAGETQYF,TGTGCCAGCAGCTCACCAGACAGGGCAGGCGAGACCCAGTACTTC
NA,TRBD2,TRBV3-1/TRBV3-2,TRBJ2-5,CASSRTTLAGGPGTQYF,TGTGCCAGCAGCCGCACTACTCTAGCGGGGGGGCCAGGGACCCAGTACTTC
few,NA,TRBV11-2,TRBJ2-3,CASSRRHTQSTDTQYF,TGTGCCAGCAGCCGACGACACACCCAGAGCACAGATACGCAGTATTTT
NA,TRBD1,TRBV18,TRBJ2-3,CASSPTGAVDTQYF,TGTGCCAGCTCACCGACAGGGGCGGTAGATACGCAGTATTTT
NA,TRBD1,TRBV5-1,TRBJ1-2,CASSQYGQVLGYTF,TGCGCCAGCAGCCAATATGGACAGGTACTTGGCTACACCTTC
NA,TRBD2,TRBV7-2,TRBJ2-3,CASSLRLAGGLDTQYF,TGTGCCAGCAGCTTGAGACTAGCGGGGGGGCTAGATACGCAGTATTTT
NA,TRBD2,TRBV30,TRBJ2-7,CAWRKREDPPYEQYF,TGTGCCTGGAGAAAACGGGAGGATCCCCCCTACGAGCAGTACTTC
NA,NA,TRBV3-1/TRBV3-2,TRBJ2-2,CASSQAQLYTGELFF,TGTGCCAGCAGCCAAGCACAGTTGTACACCGGGGAGCTGTTTTTT
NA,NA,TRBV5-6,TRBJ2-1,CASSLRGYEQFF,TGTGCCAGCAGCTTGAGGGGCTATGAGCAGTTCTTC
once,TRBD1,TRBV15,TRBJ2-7,CATSRDGGQYEQYF,TGTGCCACCAGCAGAGATGGGGGACAGTACGAGCAGTACTTC
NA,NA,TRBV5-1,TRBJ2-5,CASSLEGVQETQYF,TGCGCCAGCAGCTTGGAGGGAGTCCAAGAGACCCAGTACTTC
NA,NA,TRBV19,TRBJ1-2,CASPPSQVVGYGYTF,TGTGCCAGCCCACCCTCTCAGGTGGTTGGCTATGGCTACACCTTC
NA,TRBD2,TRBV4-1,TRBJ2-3,CASSQEGSGGATTQYF,TGCGCCAGCAGCCAAGAGGGTAGCGGGGGGGCAACGACGCAGTATTTT
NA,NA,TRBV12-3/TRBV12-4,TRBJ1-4,CASSFIGGELFF,TGTGCCAGCAGTTTCATAGGGGGGGAACTGTTTTTT
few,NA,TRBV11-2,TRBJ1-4,CASSFGEPEKLFF,TGTGCCAGCAGCTTCGGGGAGCCTGAAAAACTGTTTTTT
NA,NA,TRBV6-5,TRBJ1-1,CATTQGLNTEAFF,TGTGCCACCACCCAGGGATTGAACACTGAAGCTTTCTTT
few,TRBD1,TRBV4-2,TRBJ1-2,CASSQGQGASNGYTF,TGTGCCAGCAGCCAAGGACAGGGGGCCTCTAATGGCTACACCTTC
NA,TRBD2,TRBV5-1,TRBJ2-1,CASSPFLAGGLMNEQFF,TGCGCCAGCAGCCCGTTCCTAGCGGGGGGGCTTATGAATGAGCAGTTCTTC
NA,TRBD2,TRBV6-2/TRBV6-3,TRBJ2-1,CASSYPSLGLAASYNEQFF,TGTGCCAGCAGTTACCCCTCCCTAGGACTAGCGGCCTCCTACAATGAGCAGTTCTTC
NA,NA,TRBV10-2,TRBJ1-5,CASSERGVGSQPQHF,TGCGCCAGCAGTGAGAGGGGCGTTGGATCTCAGCCCCAGCATTTT